This TCR beta chain was recovered during a study of blood T cells in healthy people across ages. CDR1 is MNHEY and CDR2 is SVGAGI in the germline V gene. Trimming cost V 0 bases and J 9 bases, with 14 bases left between them. The CDR3 contains 15 residues. A sample-barcoded 5' primer and a J-beta primer mix were used in a second PCR of about 7 to 11 cycles. TCRdb ran MiXCR on the 5' RACE reads and lists one entry per CDR3 protein. Here the sample spans some 700,000 distinct CDR3 sequences, about 20% being singletons. Notes on the study in general: Naive CD4+ cell counts and diversity both ran higher in long-lived than in aged donors.

As for this clonotype: Its specificity is not known.

The TCR was taken from a man between 65 and 85 years old in good health. The sequenced sample was blood. The chain carries TRBV6-5 and TRBJ1-4, with no clear D. The CDR3 region has the DNA TGTGCCAGCAGTTACTCGCAATTGGCAGGACAAAAACTGTTTTTT. Amino acids: CASSYSQLAGQKLFF.